A selection of T cell receptor beta chains follows, all from one sample in a study of blood T cell repertoires in COVID-19. Libraries were prepared by immunoSEQ multiplex PCR; TCRdb keeps only in-frame clonotypes and omits some of them. The table includes over 30,000 clones, 80% detected once. The sample was peripheral blood. These receptors all come from a man at least 80 years old with active or convalescent COVID-19. The CDR3 runs from the conserved cysteine through the conserved F or W. The D gene is left open where the match is weak. Part of the rows lack a size; the others show once, few, many or a class for expanded clones.

D gene	V gene	clone size	J gene	CDR3 DNA	CDR3 protein
TRBD2	TRBV6-2/TRBV6-3	NA	TRBJ2-7	TGTGCCAGCAGCCCTAGCGGGGGGGCCCGGGAGCAGTACTTC	CASSPSGGAREQYF
NA	TRBV7-9	NA	TRBJ2-5	TGTGCCAGCAGTTATCATGGACCGGGGGAGACCCAGTACTTC	CASSYHGPGETQYF
NA	TRBV20-1	NA	TRBJ2-5	TGCAGTGCTAGTAGAGGCCCCAACACCCAGTACTTC	CSASRGPNTQYF
NA	TRBV6-5	few	TRBJ2-2	TGTGCCAGCAGTTATGTTGGGAGGGGGGCCGGGGAGCTGTTTTTT	CASSYVGRGAGELFF
TRBD1	TRBV30	NA	TRBJ1-5	TGTGCCTGGAGTAGGACAGGCCCTTCTTATAGCAATCAGCCCCAGCATTTT	CAWSRTGPSYSNQPQHF
TRBD2	TRBV19	NA	TRBJ2-5	TGTGCCAGTAAGACTAGCGCTCAAGAGACCCAGTACTTC	CASKTSAQETQYF
TRBD2	TRBV7-8	NA	TRBJ2-7	TGTGCCAGCAGCCCACTTGTGGGCGGGGGTTCCTACGAGCAGTACTTC	CASSPLVGGGSYEQYF
TRBD1	TRBV30	NA	TRBJ1-5	TGTGCCTGGAGTGCGACAGGGACGCACCAGCCCCAGCATTTT	CAWSATGTHQPQHF
NA	TRBV6-2/TRBV6-3	few	TRBJ2-7	TGTGCCAGCAGTTACGCAGGGGCCTACGAGCAGTACTTC	CASSYAGAYEQYF
TRBD2	TRBV6-5	NA	TRBJ2-1	TGTGCCAGCAGCTTACTAGCGGGGGCGTACAATGAGCAGTTCTTC	CASSLLAGAYNEQFF
TRBD1	TRBV6-5	NA	TRBJ1-5	TGTGCCAGCAGTATGACAGGACAGGGCCAGCCCCAGCATTTT	CASSMTGQGQPQHF
TRBD1	TRBV6-5	NA	TRBJ1-2	TGTGCCGAACTCCGTGGAGGACAGGGTCAGTATGGCTACACCTTC	CAELRGGQGQYGYTF
NA	TRBV6-5	few	TRBJ2-7	TGTGCCAGCAGTTACAGGCAGGCGGGAACCTACGAGCAGTACTTC	CASSYRQAGTYEQYF
TRBD2	TRBV6-6	NA	TRBJ2-1	TGTGCCAGTCGAGGGACTAGCGGGAGCAATGAGCAGTTCTTC	CASRGTSGSNEQFF
NA	TRBV5-6	NA	TRBJ1-6	TGTGCCAGCAGCTTGACAGTCGGTGATTCACCCCTCCACTTT	CASSLTVGDSPLHF
NA	TRBV6-5	NA	TRBJ1-6	TGTGCCAGCAGTTACGGGGGGGGAGGCTCACCCCTCCACTTT	CASSYGGGGSPLHF
TRBD2	TRBV24-1	NA	TRBJ2-5	TGTGCCACCAGTGAACCCGGGGGGGCCGGAGAGACCCAGTACTTC	CATSEPGGAGETQYF
TRBD1	TRBV7-9	NA	TRBJ1-6	TGTGCCAGCAGCTTAGCGACAGGGGGAGGTTCACCCCTCCACTTT	CASSLATGGGSPLHF
NA	TRBV5-1	NA	TRBJ1-1	TGCGCCAGCAGTATTAAAGGAGGGAGTAGCACTGAAGCTTTCTTT	CASSIKGGSSTEAFF
TRBD1	TRBV7-9	once	TRBJ2-3	TGTGCCAGCAGCAGTGGACAGGGAATGACGGATACGCAGTATTTT	CASSSGQGMTDTQYF
NA	TRBV6-1	NA	TRBJ1-2	TGTGCCAGCAGTGATCGCTATGGCTACACCTTC	CASSDRYGYTF
NA	TRBV2	NA	TRBJ1-2	TGTGCCAGCAGTACAGAAAATTATGGCTACACCTTC	CASSTENYGYTF
NA	TRBV5-4	NA	TRBJ1-1	TGTGCCAGCAGCTTCGTGGGGGGTAGCGACACTGAAGCTTTCTTT	CASSFVGGSDTEAFF
NA	TRBV5-1	NA	TRBJ2-1	TGCGCCAGCAGCCTCTCCCGGGGAAATGAGCAGTTCTTC	CASSLSRGNEQFF
NA	TRBV4-3	few	TRBJ1-2	TGCGCCAGCAGCCAAGATTCAGGGCCGGATGGCTACACCTTC	CASSQDSGPDGYTF
NA	TRBV6-2/TRBV6-3	NA	TRBJ1-1	TGTGCCAGCAGTCCCGATGGACACATGAACACTGAAGCTTTCTTT	CASSPDGHMNTEAFF
TRBD1	TRBV15	NA	TRBJ2-7	TGTGCCACCAGCAGAGATACGACAGGGGGCGAGCAGTACTTC	CATSRDTTGGEQYF
TRBD2	TRBV7-2	NA	TRBJ2-5	TGTGCCAGCACCTGGGGAGCGGGAGCCTTGGAGACCCAGTACTTC	CASTWGAGALETQYF
NA	TRBV15	once	TRBJ2-3	TGTGCCACCAGCAGAGATTCAGGGACGCAGTATTTT	CATSRDSGTQYF
NA	TRBV7-9	NA	TRBJ1-4	TGTGCCAGCAGCTTACTCGGCAGGGAAGAGTCTAATGAAAAACTGTTTTTT	CASSLLGREESNEKLFF
NA	TRBV24-1	NA	TRBJ1-5	TGTGCCACCAGTGATCCTAACAGGGACCAGCCCCAGCATTTT	CATSDPNRDQPQHF
TRBD2	TRBV7-2	NA	TRBJ2-5	TGTGCCAGCAGCGGAATGTGGAGCGGGGTGGGAGAGACCCAGTACTTC	CASSGMWSGVGETQYF
TRBD1	TRBV7-2	NA	TRBJ1-6	TGTGCCAGCAGCGCTTCAGGGGGCCTCTGGAATTCACCCCTCCACTTT	CASSASGGLWNSPLHF
NA	TRBV10-3	NA	TRBJ2-7	TGTGCCATCAGTGGCAGGGCCTACGAGCAGTACTTC	CAISGRAYEQYF
NA	TRBV28	NA	TRBJ2-2	TGTGCCAGCAGTTTGAGGAGGGATGACGGGGAGCTGTTTTTT	CASSLRRDDGELFF
TRBD1	TRBV9	NA	TRBJ1-1	TGTGCCAGCAGCGTAGGGACAGGGGTCATGAACACTGAAGCTTTCTTT	CASSVGTGVMNTEAFF
TRBD1	TRBV7-2	few	TRBJ1-4	TGTGCCAGCAGCTTAGATACAGGGGGTAATGAAAAACTGTTTTTT	CASSLDTGGNEKLFF
TRBD1	TRBV9	NA	TRBJ2-2	TGTGCCAGCAGCTCGCAGGGGGCGTCGGCCGGGGAGCTGTTTTTT	CASSSQGASAGELFF
NA	TRBV4-2	few	TRBJ2-1	TGTGCCAGCAGCCAAGCCGGTTCCTACAATGAGCAGTTCTTC	CASSQAGSYNEQFF
NA	TRBV27	NA	TRBJ2-4	TGTGCCAGCAGTTTGGCCCCCGCGGGGATTAACATTCAGTACTTC	CASSLAPAGINIQYF
TRBD2	TRBV5-1	once	TRBJ2-1	TGCGCCAGCAGCCCCACAATTAGAGCGGGAGTGGGTAATGAGCAGTTCTTC	CASSPTIRAGVGNEQFF
NA	TRBV4-2	NA	TRBJ1-3	TGTGCCAGCAGCCAAGATCTTAGGGGTCCAACAGGAAACACCATATATTTT	CASSQDLRGPTGNTIYF
NA	TRBV28	NA	TRBJ1-5	TGTGCCAGCAGTTCACCCGGTACCTTTAGCAATCAGCCCCAGCATTTT	CASSSPGTFSNQPQHF
TRBD1	TRBV24-1	NA	TRBJ2-7	TGTGCCACCCAGGCCCCAGGGGGCTACGAGCAGTACTTC	CATQAPGGYEQYF
TRBD1	TRBV7-2	NA	TRBJ1-2	TGTGCCAGCAGCTTGGACAGGGGTTGGTCTGGCTACACCTTC	CASSLDRGWSGYTF
TRBD1	TRBV10-2	few	TRBJ1-6	TGCGCCAGCAGTGACCTTACAGGGGCCCGTTATAATTCACCCCTCCACTTT	CASSDLTGARYNSPLHF
NA	TRBV27	NA	TRBJ2-4	TGTGCCAGCAGTTCAGGGGCCAAAAACATTCAGTACTTC	CASSSGAKNIQYF
TRBD1	TRBV28	NA	TRBJ1-5	TGTGCCAGCTCGGGACAGGGCGGCAATCAGCCCCAGCATTTT	CASSGQGGNQPQHF
NA	TRBV3-1/TRBV3-2	NA	TRBJ2-5	TGTGCCAGCAGCCTAACGCGGGGTTCTGGAGAGACCCAGTACTTC	CASSLTRGSGETQYF
NA	TRBV6-2/TRBV6-3	NA	TRBJ2-3	TGTGCCAGCAGTTACTCTCAGGCCGACACAGATACGCAGTATTTT	CASSYSQADTDTQYF